The 19 T cell receptor beta chains below were found in one sample sequenced in a study of a mutant IDH1 vaccine in newly diagnosed glioma. Specified time point: week 23, last vaccination. Alongside topical imiquimod, each dose of vaccine comprised 300 ug of mutant IDH1 20-mer peptide. Their recognized antigens are unknown. Generated by immunoSEQ multiplex PCR, the TCRdb table keeps only in-frame clones and is missing some. The sample includes about 54,000 clones, 87% of them seen just once. The sequenced sample was PBMCs, obtained from a glioma patient whose treatment included an IDH1 peptide vaccine. The receptors here all came from a man aged 35 to 55 with glioma.

The chain employs TRBV7-3 and TRBJ2-1; D unresolved. Germline V lookup: CDR1 SGHTA, CDR2 FQGTGA. Trimming removed 1 base at V and 5 bases at J, with 6 bases between. The CDR3 runs 13 residues. The CDR3 reads CASSLRRDNEQFF. The CDR3 DNA sequence: TGTGCCAGCAGCTTAAGACGCGACAATGAGCAGTTCTTC.

This clone was seen a single time. The gene calls are TRBV6-5 and TRBJ2-7; 10 nucleotides line up with TRBD2. Germline CDR1 reads MNHEY; CDR2 reads SVGAGI. V lost 4 bases to trimming and J lost 3 bases; unmatched junction nucleotides: 9. The CDR3 consists of 16 residues. CDR3 amino acids: CASSSRETSGLYEQYF. In nucleotides, the CDR3 is TGTGCCAGCAGTTCCCGGGAGACTAGCGGGCTCTACGAGCAGTACTTC.

The rearrangement uses TRBV14 and TRBJ2-7; tentatively, D is TRBD1 (5 bases). The CDR3 loop spans 14 amino acids. The ends were cut back, 2 bases at V and 2 bases at J, with 10 bases in the middle. Germline values: CDR1 SGHDN, CDR2 FVKESK. The CDR3, as DNA: TGTGCCAGCAGCCAAAACAGGCGGACCTACGAGCAGTACTTC. Its translation is CASSQNRRTYEQYF.

The chain has TRBV28 and TRBJ1-1; D is possibly TRBD1 (5 bases). In germline, CDR1 is MDHEN, CDR2 SYDVKM. Between the trimmed V and J ends, which lost 7 bases and 1 base, there was a span of 7 bases. The CDR3 length is 12 residues. CDR3 protein: CASNTGNTEAFF. DNA for the CDR3: TGTGCCAGCAATACAGGGAACACTGAAGCTTTCTTT. Supplemented by reference TRBV28 and TRBJ1-1, the full variable domain reads DVKVTQSSRYLVKRTGEKVFLECVQDMDHENMFWYRQDPGLGLRLIYFSYDVKMKEKGDIPEGYSVSREKKERFSLILESASTNQTSMYLCASNTGNTEAFFGQGTRLTVV.

This clone has a single count. The V and J genes are TRBV5-1 and TRBJ1-3, with 7 bases that match TRBD1. The CDR3 has 16 amino acids. The germline gives CDR1 SGHRS, CDR2 YFSETQ. Losses at the gene ends were 1 base for V and 0 bases for J; bases not matched to a gene: 4. The CDR3 protein is CASSLTGANSGNTIYF. CDR3 in DNA: TGCGCCAGCAGCTTGACAGGGGCTAACTCTGGAAACACCATATATTTT.

V gene TRBV6-5 combines with J gene TRBJ1-2; no firm D call. Germline CDR1 MNHEY, CDR2 SVGAGI. The CDR3 extends over 13 amino acids. V was trimmed by 0 bases and J by 4 bases, leaving 6 bases between them. CDR3 nucleotide sequence: TGTGCCAGCAGTTACTCGTACGTCTATGGCTACACCTTC. This gives the protein CASSYSYVYGYTF.

The rearrangement joins TRBV7-9 to TRBJ1-2, with D maybe TRBD1 (5 bases). Germline assignment: CDR1 SEHNR and CDR2 FQNEAQ (reference sequence). Deletions cut 5 bases from V and 12 bases from J, with 16 bases between. The CDR3 totals 12 residues. The CDR3 reads CASSSYLGDHTF. DNA for the CDR3: TGTGCCAGCAGCAGCTATCTCGGGGACCACACCTTC. The full variable domain, with the rest looked up from reference TRBV7-9 and TRBJ1-2, is DTGVSQNPRHKITKRGQNVTFRCDPISEHNRLYWYRQTLGQGPEFLTYFQNEAQLEKSRLLSDRFSAERPKGSFSTLEIQRTEQGDSAMYLCASSSYLGDHTFGSGTRLTVV.

V gene TRBV4-2 combines with J gene TRBJ2-7; D may be TRBD2 (5 bases). The CDR3 runs to 15 residues. With 0 bases removed from V and 9 bases from J, the gap between germline ends came to 18 bases. Germline CDR1 reads LGHNA; CDR2 reads YNFKEQ. Here the CDR3 DNA reads TGTGCCAGCAGCCAAGAGGTGGGAGCCTCTTCTGGGCAGTACTTC. Translating gives CASSQEVGASSGQYF.

This clone was recorded once. The V gene is TRBV2, the J gene TRBJ2-2; D gene ambiguous. The V gene lost 0 bases and the J gene lost 3 bases, with 5 bases spanning the gap. Looked up from germline, CDR1 is SNHLY and CDR2 is FYNNEI. The CDR3 length is 14 residues. For the CDR3, the DNA is TGTGCCAGCAGTGAAGCAGGTGACACCGGGGAGCTGTTTTTT. It translates to CASSEAGDTGELFF.

The rearrangement joins TRBV27 to TRBJ2-7; D gene ambiguous. The V gene's germline CDR1 is MNHEY and CDR2 SMNVEV (reference sequence). This CDR3 is built from 14 residues. With 3 bases removed from V and 5 bases from J, the gap between germline ends came to 14 bases. CDR3 bases: TGTGCCAGCAGTTTTGTCCAAAGAAGCGACGAGCAGTACTTC. Amino acid sequence: CASSFVQRSDEQYF.

The chain employs TRBV5-1 and TRBJ2-1; 14 bases agree with TRBD2. V was pared by 4 bases and J by 4 bases, with 10 bases of the junction left unmatched. Germline V gene data show CDR1 as SGHRS and CDR2 as YFSETQ. The CDR3 sequence is 18 residues long. The CDR3 sequence: CASSPGGLAGVGYNEQFF. CDR3 DNA sequence: TGCGCCAGCAGCCCGGGGGGACTAGCGGGAGTGGGGTACAATGAGCAGTTCTTC.

The chain joins TRBV21-1 to TRBJ2-1; no DNA check was done on the table's D call, TRBD2. TRBV21-1 is marked as a pseudogene. The CDR3 extends over 21 amino acids. The CDR3 loop is CASSSRSPGLATREIYNEQFF. CDR3 in DNA: TGTGCCAGCAGCTCACGTTCCCCGGGACTAGCGACCCGCGAGATCTACAATGAGCAGTTCTTC.

V usage is TRBV28 and J usage is TRBJ1-2, with no clear D. V was shortened by 3 bases and J by 8 bases, with 10 bases between the two germline ends. CDR1 and CDR2 (germline): MDHEN, SYDVKM. The CDR3 loop spans 12 amino acids. As DNA, the CDR3 is TGTGCCAGCAGTTTTAACTTGAAGGGCTACACCTTC. This sequence encodes CASSFNLKGYTF.

The chain combines TRBV5-4 with TRBJ2-7; 10 bases match TRBD1. The V segment lost 3 bases and the J segment 6 bases; nucleotides outside the gene matches: 0. The CDR3 loop spans 12 amino acids. The germline V gene encodes CDR1 SGHNT and CDR2 YYREEE (reference sequence). The CDR3 nucleotides read TGTGCCAGCAGCTGGACAGGGGGCGAGCAGTACTTC. Protein product: CASSWTGGEQYF.

This clone was counted once. CDR3 region: CASSRDSFGFYEQYF. CDR3 sequence (DNA): TGTGCCAGTAGTAGGGACTCGTTCGGGTTCTACGAGCAGTACTTC. The J gene is TRBJ2-7, the V gene TRBV19, with D perhaps TRBD2 (6 bases). The CDR3 contains 15 residues. The V gene's germline CDR1 is LNHDA and CDR2 SQIVND (reference sequence). V was clipped by 4 bases and J by 3 bases, with 16 bases between them.

The genes are TRBV5-1 and TRBJ2-2; the D gene is possibly TRBD2 (6 bases). The germline gives CDR1 SGHRS, CDR2 YFSETQ. The CDR3 has 14 residues. V dropped 4 bases and J dropped 2 bases, with 9 bases sitting between them. CDR3 sequence reads: CASSRDFNTGELFF. The CDR3 nucleotides are TGCGCCAGCAGCAGGGACTTCAACACCGGGGAGCTGTTTTTT.

The chain links TRBV18 to TRBJ2-5; 7 bases line up with TRBD1. There are 16 residues in the CDR3. Germline V gives CDR1 KGHSH, CDR2 LQKENI. V shed 0 bases and J 5 bases; nucleotides not matched to a gene: 9. CDR3 loop: CASSPPYRGPLETQYF. The CDR3 region has the DNA TGTGCCAGCTCACCACCTTACAGGGGACCGTTGGAGACCCAGTACTTC.

This chain links TRBV27 with TRBJ2-7, with a tentative D call TRBD2 (5 bases). Trimming cost V 8 bases and J 4 bases, with 21 bases left between them. The CDR3 covers 15 residues. The V gene's germline CDR1 is MNHEY and CDR2 SMNVEV (reference sequence). CDR3: CASAPVGADRYEQYF. CDR3 nucleotide sequence: TGTGCCAGCGCCCCCGTGGGAGCCGATAGGTACGAGCAGTACTTC.

The chain links TRBV7-3 to TRBJ2-3; D may match TRBD1 or TRBD2 (5 bases each). CDR1 is SGHTA and CDR2 is FQGTGA in the germline V gene. The CDR3 covers 15 residues. The ends were cut back, 4 bases at V and 1 base at J, with 12 bases in the middle. The CDR3 spells CASSSGTQGTDTQYF. DNA of the CDR3: TGTGCCAGCAGCTCCGGGACCCAAGGCACAGATACGCAGTATTTT.